Below, 29 T cell receptor beta chains from the same sample are listed, as sequenced in a study of blood T cell repertoires in COVID-19. The repertoire was sequenced with immunoSEQ multiplex PCR; TCRdb's copy has only in-frame clones and lacks some. The table lists around 130,000 clones, around 90% of them singletons. Sequencing input: peripheral blood. These receptors were taken from a man aged 45 to 65 with active COVID-19.

The chain couples TRBV6-1 to TRBJ2-7; perhaps TRBD2 as D (5 bases). Germline CDR1 MNHNS, CDR2 SASEGT. CDR3 size: 15 residues. V dropped 1 base and J dropped 2 bases, with 12 bases sitting between them. This CDR3 reads CASSEDGLEPYEQYV. The CDR3 bases are TGTGCCAGCAGTGAAGACGGACTCGAGCCCTACGAGCAGTACGTC.

The table lists this clone with a count of one. The V and J genes are TRBV5-1 and TRBJ1-2, with 11 bases lining up with TRBD1. The CDR3 is 14 residues long. The trim removed 4 bases at V and 8 bases at J, leaving 7 bases unmatched. CDR1 and CDR2 from the germline V gene are SGHRS and YFSETQ. The CDR3 nucleotides read TGCGCCAGCAGCACCGGACAGGGGGCACAGGGCTACACCTTC. Translating gives CASSTGQGAQGYTF.

This clone has more than one count but fewer than ten. The rearrangement joins TRBV9 to TRBJ2-2; D is undetermined. V was clipped by 0 bases and J by 1 base, with 4 bases between them. Germline V gene data show CDR1 as SGDLS and CDR2 as YYNGEE. The CDR3 sequence is 14 residues long. DNA for the CDR3: TGTGCCAGCAGCGTAGCGGGGAACACCGGGGAGCTGTTTTTT. It codes for CASSVAGNTGELFF.

In its sample, this clone was seen once. The V call is TRBV6-5, the J call TRBJ1-2, with 12 bases identical to TRBD1. Germline values: CDR1 MNHEY, CDR2 SVGAGI. This CDR3 contains 14 residues. V dropped 7 bases and J dropped 8; count of bases not matched to a gene: 8. The CDR3 coding sequence is TGTGCCAGCATTTCGGGACAGGGGGCGGAGGGCTACACCTTC. Its translation: CASISGQGAEGYTF.

The chain recombines TRBV30 with TRBJ2-1; tentatively, D is TRBD2 (7 bases). The CDR3 totals 15 residues. The germline gives CDR1 GTSNPN, CDR2 SVGIG (reference sequence). V shed 2 bases and J shed 9 bases, with 20 bases lying between them. The CDR3 loop reads CAWSKGGLSKVEQFF. In nucleotides, the CDR3 is TGTGCCTGGAGTAAGGGGGGACTATCTAAAGTTGAGCAGTTCTTC.

The chain joins TRBV12-3 or TRBV12-4 to TRBJ2-7, with 9 positions matching TRBD1. This CDR3 has 13 amino acids. The V segment lost 6 bases and the J segment 4 bases; nucleotides outside the gene matches: 4. The CDR3 is CASRRTGDYEQYF. In DNA form, the CDR3 reads TGTGCCAGCAGACGGACAGGGGATTACGAGCAGTACTTC.

The V and J genes are TRBV6-6 and TRBJ1-5; D is unclear. V was cut by 0 bases and J by 6 bases, with 9 bases left in between. The CDR3 totals 14 residues. CDR1 and CDR2 (germline): MNHNY, SVGAGI (reference sequence). CDR3 DNA sequence: TGTGCCAGCAGTTACTCGCGGGGTTCTCAGCCCCAGCATTTT. This sequence encodes CASSYSRGSQPQHF.

The J gene is TRBJ2-1, the V gene TRBV7-9; D possibly corresponds to TRBD2 (6 bases). The germline V and J ends were trimmed by 2 bases and 8 bases, with 16 bases remaining between them. In germline, CDR1 is SEHNR, CDR2 FQNEAQ (reference sequence). The CDR3 length is 15 residues. The CDR3 DNA is TGTGCCAGCAGCTTAACTACAGGTTCGGGGGATGAGCAGTTCTTC. As protein: CASSLTTGSGDEQFF.

This clone appeared a few times. The V call is TRBV9, the J call TRBJ1-6; TRBD1 is a possible D gene (6 bases). Germline CDR1 reads SGDLS; CDR2 reads YYNGEE. The V end was cut by 0 bases, the J end by 0 bases, with 10 bases between. This CDR3 spans 17 amino acids. The DNA for the CDR3 is TGTGCCAGCAGCGTAGGACAGGAAAGCTCCTATAATTCACCCCTCCACTTT. Translating gives CASSVGQESSYNSPLHF.

This clone was recorded once. Different DNA sequences within this sample yield the same CDR3. The chain carries TRBV11-2 and TRBJ2-1, with no clear D. Trimming shortened V by 1 base and J by 6 bases, and 4 bases separated the two germline ends. Germline-derived CDR1 and CDR2 are SGHAT and FQNNGV. There are 12 residues in the CDR3. CDR3 protein: CASSLAGNEQFF. In nucleotides, the CDR3 is TGTGCCAGCAGCTTAGCAGGCAATGAGCAGTTCTTC.

The chain combines TRBV29-1 with TRBJ1-1; TRBD1 is a possible D gene (6 bases). The CDR3 runs 14 residues. V lost 5 bases and J lost 1, with 14 bases in between. CDR1 and CDR2 from the germline V gene are SQVTM and ANQGSEA. This chain's CDR3 is CSVTETQGNTEAFF. The DNA of the CDR3 is TGCAGCGTTACCGAGACACAGGGGAACACTGAAGCTTTCTTT. Looking up the rest from reference TRBV29-1 and TRBJ1-1 gives the full variable domain: SAVISQKPSRDICQRGTSLTIQCQVDSQVTMMFWYRQQPGQSLTLIATANQGSEATYESGFVIDKFPISRPNLTFSTLTVSNMSPEDSSIYLCSVTETQGNTEAFFGQGTRLTVV.

This sequence joins TRBV4-2 and TRBJ2-2; TRBD2 aligns across 15 bases. Germline assignment: CDR1 LGHNA and CDR2 YNFKEQ. The CDR3 loop spans 19 amino acids. Trimming cost V 1 base and J 2 bases; bases outside gene matches: 5. CDR3: CASSQVPGLAGGNTGELFF. DNA for the CDR3: TGTGCCAGCAGCCAAGTCCCGGGACTAGCGGGGGGAAACACCGGGGAGCTGTTTTTT.

This chain joins TRBV11-2 and TRBJ2-1; D ambiguous. V was shortened by 5 bases and J by 6 bases, with 17 bases between the two germline ends. The germline V gene encodes CDR1 SGHAT and CDR2 FQNNGV. There are 15 residues in the CDR3. CDR3 amino acids: CASSELPLHGNEQFF. The CDR3 DNA is TGTGCCAGCAGCGAACTTCCACTCCACGGCAATGAGCAGTTCTTC.

This clone has a single count. The V and J genes are TRBV27 and TRBJ1-3; 8 bases are a match to TRBD1. Unmatched junction bases numbered 12, after V lost 4 bases and J lost 4 bases. CDR1 MNHEY and CDR2 SMNVEV come from the germline V gene (reference sequence). This CDR3 has 17 amino acids. The CDR3 bases are TGTGCCAGCAGTTCAATCCCGACAGGGGCAGAAGGAAACACCATATATTTT. This sequence encodes CASSSIPTGAEGNTIYF.

The chain carries TRBV20-1 and TRBJ1-2, with unresolved D. The CDR3 totals 11 residues. In germline, CDR1 is DFQATT, CDR2 SNEGSKA (reference sequence). V was shortened by 5 bases and J by 11 bases, with 15 bases between the two germline ends. The CDR3 nucleotides read TGCAGTGCTCGGGATCGGAGTAGGTACACCTTC. It specifies CSARDRSRYTF.

The V gene is TRBV24-1, the J gene TRBJ1-6; D ambiguous. CDR1 is KGHDR, CDR2 SFDVKD, per germline. The CDR3 spans 14 residues. The V end lost 4 bases, the J end lost 7 bases, and 10 bases lay between the germline ends. CDR3 nucleotides: TGTGCCACCAGTGACGGGTCCTCCAATTCACCCCTCCACTTT. Amino acids: CATSDGSSNSPLHF.

V gene TRBV12-2 combines with J gene TRBJ2-4; the table gives TRBD2 as D, unverified against the DNA. TRBV12-2 is shown as a pseudogene. There are 15 residues in the CDR3. The CDR3 nucleotides are TGTGCAAGTCGCCCCGGGGGGGTAGACAAAAACATTCAGTACTTC. This translates into CASRPGGVDKNIQYF.

This clone occurred once. The chain joins TRBV6-4 to TRBJ1-1; weak D call: TRBD1 (6 bases). With 7 bases removed from V and 11 bases from J, the gap between germline ends came to 17 bases. The germline gives CDR1 MRHNA, CDR2 SNTAGT. The CDR3 covers 12 residues. CDR3 sequence (DNA): TGTGCCAGCATTAACAGGGTTGTGAGTGCTTTCTTT. It specifies CASINRVVSAFF.

The J gene is TRBJ2-7, the V gene TRBV5-6, with 7 bases matching TRBD2. The CDR3 is 13 amino acids. Germline assignment: CDR1 SGHDT and CDR2 YYEEEE. Losses at the gene ends were 3 bases for V and 6 bases for J; bases not matched to a gene: 6. Here the CDR3 reads CASSSLPGGEQYV. The DNA for the CDR3 is TGTGCCAGCAGCTCCCTTCCGGGGGGCGAGCAGTACGTC.

J is TRBJ1-1 and V is TRBV15, with D maybe TRBD1 (5 bases). The CDR3 has 14 amino acids. Trimming took 0 bases from V and 4 from J, leaving 9 bases between them. CDR1 is LNHNV, CDR2 YYDKDF, per germline (reference sequence). The CDR3 DNA reads TGTGCCACCAGCAGAGATCGGGGGACCACTGAAGCTTTCTTT. It specifies CATSRDRGTTEAFF. Full variable domain (missing parts from reference TRBV15 and TRBJ1-1): DAMVIQNPRYQVTQFGKPVTLSCSQTLNHNVMYWYQQKSSQAPKLLFHYYDKDFNNEADTPDNFQSRRPNTSFCFLDIRSPGLGDTAMYLCATSRDRGTTEAFFGQGTRLTVV.

The chain recombines TRBV11-2 with TRBJ1-1; 8 bases agree with TRBD1. Unmatched junction bases numbered 8, after V lost 5 bases and J lost 3 bases. Per germline, CDR1 SGHAT and CDR2 FQNNGV. The CDR3 runs 15 residues. This CDR3 is CASSQPGQAYTEAFF. CDR3 DNA sequence: TGTGCCAGCAGCCAGCCGGGACAGGCGTACACTGAAGCTTTCTTT.

The V gene is TRBV7-9, the J gene TRBJ2-5, with TRBD1 as a possible D gene (5 bases). V lost 3 bases and J lost 4, with 9 bases in between. The CDR3 consists of 13 residues. CDR1 SEHNR and CDR2 FQNEAQ come from the germline V gene (reference sequence). The CDR3 DNA follows: TGTGCCAGCAGCTTTGGGGCCTTAGAGACCCAGTACTTC. This translates into CASSFGALETQYF.

This clone was observed once. The J gene is TRBJ2-1, the V gene TRBV4-1; 9 positions match TRBD2. V was clipped by 0 bases and J by 4 bases; unmatched bases: 4. The CDR3 totals 16 residues. From germline, CDR1 is MGHRA and CDR2 YSYEKL. For the CDR3, the DNA is TGCGCCAGCAGCCAAGACGCTAGCGGGGCGTACAATGAGCAGTTCTTC. Translation: CASSQDASGAYNEQFF.

This chain links TRBV24-1 with TRBJ2-1; 8 bases match TRBD2. The CDR3 length is 17 residues. The ends lost 3 bases at V and 6 bases at J; junction bases unmatched: 12. The germline CDR1 and CDR2 sequences are KGHDR and SFDVKD. The CDR3 spells CATSDPHGSGTVNEQFF. CDR3 sequence (DNA): TGTGCCACCAGTGATCCCCACGGTAGCGGGACTGTCAATGAGCAGTTCTTC.

The genes are TRBV5-1 and TRBJ1-3, with 9 bases fitting TRBD1. This CDR3 is built from 15 residues. V lost 3 bases to trimming and J lost 8 bases; unmatched junction nucleotides: 9. CDR1 SGHRS and CDR2 YFSETQ come from the germline V gene. Written as DNA, the CDR3 is TGCGCCAGCAGCTCCGGGACAGGGATGGGGTACACCATATATTTT. This encodes CASSSGTGMGYTIYF.

The V call is TRBV27, the J call TRBJ2-1; D may be TRBD2 (6 bases). Germline CDR1 and CDR2: MNHEY and SMNVEV (reference sequence). This CDR3 comprises 14 residues. V was shortened by 9 bases and J by 7 bases, with 19 bases between the two germline ends. The DNA for the CDR3 is TGTGCCAGTACCCAGGGAGGAGTGAGGAATGAGCAGTTCTTC. The encoded protein is CASTQGGVRNEQFF.

The chain carries TRBV30 and TRBJ1-1; tentatively, D is TRBD1 (5 bases). Trimming took off 4 bases at V and 1 base at J, with 10 bases between the two ends. The CDR3 is 13 amino acids. Germline lookup yields CDR1 GTSNPN and CDR2 SVGIG (reference sequence). The CDR3 reads CAWNGRANTEAFF. CDR3 coding DNA: TGTGCCTGGAACGGCAGGGCGAACACTGAAGCTTTCTTT. The entire variable domain, with the rest obtained from reference TRBV30 and TRBJ1-1, is as follows: SQTIHQWPATLVQPVGSPLSLECTVEGTSNPNLYWYRQAAGRGLQLLFYSVGIGQISSEVPQNLSASRPQDRQFILSSKKLLLSDSGFYLCAWNGRANTEAFFGQGTRLTVV.

The chain is built from TRBV5-1 and TRBJ1-5; tentatively, D is TRBD1 (5 bases). Germline lookup yields CDR1 SGHRS and CDR2 YFSETQ. Between the trimmed V and J ends, which lost 3 bases and 7 bases, there was a span of 11 bases. This CDR3 contains 13 residues. The CDR3 DNA sequence: TGCGCCAGCAGCTCGACAGTAGGACAGCCCCAGCATTTT. The encoded protein is CASSSTVGQPQHF. Variable domain in full (rest from reference TRBV5-1 and TRBJ1-5): KAGVTQTPRYLIKTRGQQVTLSCSPISGHRSVSWYQQTPGQGLQFLFEYFSETQRNKGNFPGRFSGRQFSNSRSEMNVSTLELGDSALYLCASSSTVGQPQHFGDGTRLSIL.

The chain carries TRBV27 and TRBJ2-1, with 14 bases that match TRBD2. The V segment lost 5 bases and the J segment 1 base; nucleotides outside the gene matches: 10. Germline V lookup: CDR1 MNHEY, CDR2 SMNVEV (reference sequence). The CDR3 has 19 residues. CDR3 protein: CASSQPGLAGAGSYNEQFF. Written as DNA, the CDR3 is TGTGCCAGCAGTCAACCGGGACTAGCGGGAGCCGGGTCCTACAATGAGCAGTTCTTC.